The clone carrying this TCR beta chain was recorded a few times. V was pared by 4 bases and J by 5 bases, with 15 bases of the junction left unmatched. CDR1 and CDR2 from the germline V gene are SGHRS and YFSETQ. The CDR3 covers 18 residues. The data stem from a study of Graves' ophthalmopathy and Graves' hyperthyroidism. RNA transcripts provided the template for amplifying TCR beta CDR3 regions. RT-PCR was first run with HTBI primers, then multiplex PCR in a second round. TCRdb redid the calling of the multiplex PCR reads with MiXCR, one entry per CDR3 protein. The sample consists of over a million distinct CDR3 sequences, around a third of them appearing once. Hyperthyroidism patients had new diagnoses, durations under 2 months, and ages of 18 to 65. Lactation, pregnancy, uncontrolled infections and other autoimmune diseases were all grounds for excluding patients. Clinicians diagnosed using symptoms, serum thyroxine, TRAb, thyroid ultrasound and orbital computed tomography.

This sequence was found in an adult man with Graves' hyperthyroidism. The chain couples TRBV5-1 to TRBJ2-7; 13 bases align to TRBD2. Sequenced: peripheral blood or thyroid tissue (not recorded which). CDR3 in DNA: TGCGCCAGCAGCCAAGAACCATGGAAGACTAGCGGGGGGAACGAGCAGTACTTC. Its translation is CASSQEPWKTSGGNEQYF.